This T cell receptor (beta chain) derives from a study of shared clonotypes between healthy human individuals (dated by TCRdb to between 2020 and 2021). The study in broad terms: The cohort comprised a couple of women and three men aged 18 to 49 years. Per donor, three plates each were used for CD4 naive and CD4 memory, two for CD8 naive, and one for CD8 memory. Blood TCR repertoires of roughly five healthy adults were deeply sequenced to estimate repertoire size and the extent of clonotype sharing between individuals. Different laboratories and diverse techniques were used to prepare libraries and sequence TCR repertoires, to increase sequencing depth and limit assay-specific biases. Per donor, leukapheresis produced somewhere between about 0.85 and 10 billion PBMCs.

With regard to this clone: Its antigen is currently not known. No clone much larger than this one lies a single base away; base qualities are absent.

Using the deep immunoSEQ assay, multiplex PCR amplified TCR CDR3 regions from genomic DNA. Genomic DNA extracted from each cell subset was distributed evenly over all wells of several immunoSEQ 96-well plates, and each plate served as one replicate. For sorted subsets, around 200 ng genomic DNA, equal to tens of thousands of T cell genomes, was loaded into each replicate PCR. The purified libraries were quantified using a Qubit 3.0 fluorometer, sized with a Bioanalyzer 2100, and then quantified again using the KAPA Library Quantification kit. Every immunoSEQ 96-well plate was sequenced on a dedicated single-read 150-cycle Illumina NextSeq 550 flow cell. The source study handled its data this way. Because the immunoSEQ output held only junctional sequences and lacked quality scores, the filtering could not match the filtering applied to full-length reads. To assign V/J genes and CDR3, sequences were annotated using PyIR, a Python wrapper for IgBLAST v1.9, with IMGT germline references. Reads were removed for weak V/J assignments (E-value above 1e-6), missing CDR3, stop codons, out-of-frame junctions, or ambiguous translated residues. V3J clonotypes were defined as sequences sharing the same inferred V gene, J gene, and CDR3 amino acid sequence. Percentage overlap between repertoires was calculated by dividing the number of shared unique clonotypes by the size of the smaller repertoire. Richness of each repertoire was evaluated using RTK rarefaction, the Chao1 estimator, and Recon v2.1 estimates of unobserved clonotypes. Generation probabilities were computed with OLGA for all TCRbeta clonotypes obtained by the gDNA method from several donors. TCRdb's version of the immuneACCESS table is confined to in-frame rearrangements and falls short of the full clone set. An unresolved V gene accounts for under half of the shortfall where checked; the remainder is of unknown origin. D and trimming come from the DNA, and the V and J calls and clone size come from that table. Here the sample has more than 2 million clones; about 95% occur a single time. The biggest ten clones account for 1.1% of the sample.

The study at large found these results: Because the study included a small number of donors, the genetic and exposure-history diversity represented was limited. Incomplete sequencing was indicated by rarefaction of sorted-subset datasets, despite the large sequencing depth. Naive subsets generally had larger estimated clonotype richness than memory subsets. Pairwise subsampling indicated that sequencing depth was expected to affect the degree of clonotype sharing among donors. Across several donors, about 4.5% of naive CD4, more than 3% of naive CD8, roughly 2.3% of memory CD4, and approximately 0.4% of memory CD8 clonotypes were shared. Sampling was restricted to blood, and TCR repertoires in tissue are likely to differ from TCR repertoires in blood. Compared with non-shared clonotypes, clonotypes shared by all four sorted-subset donors had higher generation probabilities.

CD8 naive samples were obtained by positive selection for CCR7 among CD45RO-negative cells, yielding a CD45RA+CCR7+ population from which TemRA cells were excluded. The donors were healthy, HIV-negative adults with no recently reported acute infections or vaccinations. Every donor was a Caucasian adult living in Nashville, Tennessee, USA. After blood collection by leukapheresis, PBMCs were isolated using Ficoll-Histopaque density gradient centrifugation and then cryopreserved in the vapor phase of liquid nitrogen. Purity and quantity of every magnetically sorted T cell population were checked by analytical flow cytometry. Genomic DNA was isolated from every sorted fraction and measured by UV absorbance on a Nanodrop 2000c. V ends up 5 bases short and J 8 bases short, with an unmatched junction base count of 9. Reading the germline V gene (reference sequence) gives CDR1 MNHEY and CDR2 SMNVEV. Including cysteine and phenylalanine, the CDR3 has 15 amino acids. Left in the record is the CDR3 DNA by itself, 45 bases read in frame from the first base.

This clonotype originated in a man aged 18 to 29 in good health. The chain links TRBV27 with TRBJ2-1, with TRBD2 matching 10 junction bases. Sequencing was done on a sample of naive CD8+ T cells sorted from blood. The sample's cell subset or site label is to be understood as: CD45RA+CCR7+. The DNA sequence is as follows: TGTGCCAGCAGTCTGGGGGCTAGCGGGAGTTATGAGCAGTTCTTC. Its coded protein is CASSLGASGSYEQFF.